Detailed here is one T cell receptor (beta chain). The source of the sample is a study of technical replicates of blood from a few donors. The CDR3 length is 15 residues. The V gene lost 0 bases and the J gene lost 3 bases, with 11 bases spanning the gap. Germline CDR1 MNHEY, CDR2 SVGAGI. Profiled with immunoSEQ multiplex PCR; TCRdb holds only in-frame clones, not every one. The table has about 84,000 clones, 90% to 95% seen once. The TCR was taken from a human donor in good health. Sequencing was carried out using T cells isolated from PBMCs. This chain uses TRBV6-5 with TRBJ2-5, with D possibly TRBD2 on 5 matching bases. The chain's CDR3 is CASSYSSGTEETQYF. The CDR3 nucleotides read TGTGCCAGCAGTTACTCGAGCGGAACGGAAGAGACCCAGTACTTC.